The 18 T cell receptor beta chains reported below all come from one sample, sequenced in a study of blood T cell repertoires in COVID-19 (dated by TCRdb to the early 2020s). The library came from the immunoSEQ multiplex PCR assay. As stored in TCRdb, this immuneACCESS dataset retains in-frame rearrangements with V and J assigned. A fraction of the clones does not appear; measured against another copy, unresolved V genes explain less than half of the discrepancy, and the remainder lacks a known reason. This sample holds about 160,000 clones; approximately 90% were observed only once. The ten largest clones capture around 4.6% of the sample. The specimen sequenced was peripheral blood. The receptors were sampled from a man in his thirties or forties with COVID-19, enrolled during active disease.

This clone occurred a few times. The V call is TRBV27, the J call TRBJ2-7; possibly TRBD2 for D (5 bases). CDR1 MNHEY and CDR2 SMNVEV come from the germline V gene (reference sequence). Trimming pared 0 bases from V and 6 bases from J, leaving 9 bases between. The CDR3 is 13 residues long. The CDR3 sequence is CASSLSEEGEQYF. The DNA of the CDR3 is TGTGCCAGCAGTTTATCGGAAGAGGGCGAGCAGTACTTC.

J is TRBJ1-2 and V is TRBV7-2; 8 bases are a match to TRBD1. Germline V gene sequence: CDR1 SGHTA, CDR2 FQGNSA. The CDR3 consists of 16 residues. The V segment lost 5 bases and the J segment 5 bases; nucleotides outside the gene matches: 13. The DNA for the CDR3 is TGTGCCAGCAGCCCCCTAGTGGCAGGGGGCGTGTATGGCTACACCTTC. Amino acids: CASSPLVAGGVYGYTF.

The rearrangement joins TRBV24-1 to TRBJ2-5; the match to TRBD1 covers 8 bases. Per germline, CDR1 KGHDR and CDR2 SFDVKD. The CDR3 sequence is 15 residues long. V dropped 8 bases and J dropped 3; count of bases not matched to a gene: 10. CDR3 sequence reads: CATNTRSTGEETQYF. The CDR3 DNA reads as TGTGCCACCAATACTCGTTCGACAGGGGAAGAGACCCAGTACTTC.

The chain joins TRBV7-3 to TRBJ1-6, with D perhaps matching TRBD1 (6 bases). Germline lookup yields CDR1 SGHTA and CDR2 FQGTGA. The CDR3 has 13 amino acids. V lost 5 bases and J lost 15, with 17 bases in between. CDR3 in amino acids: CASSTEGGGFLHF. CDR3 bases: TGTGCCAGCAGCACCGAAGGTGGGGGCTTCCTCCACTTT.

CDR3 nucleotides: TGTGCCAGCAGTTTATACAGGGGAGACGGCGAGCAGTACTTC. Its protein product is CASSLYRGDGEQYF. The chain combines TRBV27 with TRBJ2-7; 7 bases align to TRBD1. The ends lost 1 base at V and 6 bases at J; junction bases unmatched: 6. CDR1 and CDR2 (germline): MNHEY, SMNVEV (reference sequence). The CDR3 length is 14 residues.

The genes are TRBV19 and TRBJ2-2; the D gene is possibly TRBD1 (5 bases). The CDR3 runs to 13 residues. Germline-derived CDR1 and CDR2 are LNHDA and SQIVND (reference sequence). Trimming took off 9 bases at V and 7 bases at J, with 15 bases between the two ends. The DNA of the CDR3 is TGTGCCAGCCAGCCAAGGGGCCTCGGGGAGCTGTTTTTT. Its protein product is CASQPRGLGELFF. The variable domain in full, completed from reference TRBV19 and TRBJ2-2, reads DGGITQSPKYLFRKEGQNVTLSCEQNLNHDAMYWYRQDPGQGLRLIYYSQIVNDFQKGDIAEGYSVSREKKESFPLTVTSAQKNPTAFYLCASQPRGLGELFFGEGSRLTVL.

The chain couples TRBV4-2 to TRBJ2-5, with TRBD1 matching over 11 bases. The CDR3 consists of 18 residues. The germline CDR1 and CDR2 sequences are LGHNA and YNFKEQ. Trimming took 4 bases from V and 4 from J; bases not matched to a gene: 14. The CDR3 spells CASSRGQGAAVLGETQYF. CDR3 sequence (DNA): TGTGCCAGCAGCCGCGGACAGGGGGCCGCAGTTCTGGGAGAGACCCAGTACTTC.

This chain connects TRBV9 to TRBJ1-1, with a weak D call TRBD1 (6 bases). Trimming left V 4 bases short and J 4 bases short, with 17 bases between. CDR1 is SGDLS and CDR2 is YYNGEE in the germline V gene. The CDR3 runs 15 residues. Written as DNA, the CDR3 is TGTGCCAGCAGCCCCATGGTAGGGGGTGGCACTGAAGCTTTCTTT. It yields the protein CASSPMVGGGTEAFF.

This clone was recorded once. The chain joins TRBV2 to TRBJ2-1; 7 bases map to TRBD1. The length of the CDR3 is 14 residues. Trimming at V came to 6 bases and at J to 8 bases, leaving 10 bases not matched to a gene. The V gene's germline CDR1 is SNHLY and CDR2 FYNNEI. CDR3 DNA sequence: TGTGCCAGCAGGGACAGGCCGATTAGCGATGAGCAGTTCTTC. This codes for CASRDRPISDEQFF.

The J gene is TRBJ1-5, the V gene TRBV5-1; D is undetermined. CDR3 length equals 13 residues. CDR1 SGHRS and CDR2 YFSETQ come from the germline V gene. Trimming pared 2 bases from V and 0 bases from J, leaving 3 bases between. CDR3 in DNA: TGCGCCAGCAGCTTCAATAGCAATCAGCCCCAGCATTTT. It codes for CASSFNSNQPQHF.

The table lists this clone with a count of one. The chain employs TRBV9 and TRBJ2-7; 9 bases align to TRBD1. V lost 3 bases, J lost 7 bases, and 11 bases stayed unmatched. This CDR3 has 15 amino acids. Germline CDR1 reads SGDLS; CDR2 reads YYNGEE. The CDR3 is CASSGLGQGSGEQYF. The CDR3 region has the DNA TGTGCCAGCAGCGGCCTGGGACAGGGTTCTGGAGAGCAGTACTTC.

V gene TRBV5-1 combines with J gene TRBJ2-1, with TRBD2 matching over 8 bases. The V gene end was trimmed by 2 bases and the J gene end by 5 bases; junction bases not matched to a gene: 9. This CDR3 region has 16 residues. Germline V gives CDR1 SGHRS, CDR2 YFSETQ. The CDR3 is CASSLLSGIRDNEQFF. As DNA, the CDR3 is TGCGCCAGCAGCTTACTTAGCGGGATTAGGGACAATGAGCAGTTCTTC.

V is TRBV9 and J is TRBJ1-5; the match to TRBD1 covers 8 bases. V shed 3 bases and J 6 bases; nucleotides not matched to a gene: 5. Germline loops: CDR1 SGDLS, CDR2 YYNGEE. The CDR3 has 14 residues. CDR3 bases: TGTGCCAGCAGCGGTTCGGGACAGGCTCAGCCCCAGCATTTT. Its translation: CASSGSGQAQPQHF.

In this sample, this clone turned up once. CDR3 coding DNA: TGTGCCAGCGGAACAGGGAATAATTCACCCCTCCACTTT. Translated: CASGTGNNSPLHF. The chain recombines TRBV7-3 with TRBJ1-6; possibly TRBD1 for D (6 bases). This CDR3 spans 13 amino acids. Germline V gene sequence: CDR1 SGHTA, CDR2 FQGTGA. Trimming stripped 8 bases from V and 5 bases from J, with 10 bases between.

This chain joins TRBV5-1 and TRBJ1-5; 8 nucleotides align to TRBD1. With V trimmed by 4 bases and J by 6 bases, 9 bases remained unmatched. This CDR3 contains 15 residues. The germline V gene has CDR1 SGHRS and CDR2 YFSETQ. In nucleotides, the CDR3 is TGCGCCAGCAGCGTCTGGACAGGGAGCGGTCAGCCCCAGCATTTT. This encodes CASSVWTGSGQPQHF.

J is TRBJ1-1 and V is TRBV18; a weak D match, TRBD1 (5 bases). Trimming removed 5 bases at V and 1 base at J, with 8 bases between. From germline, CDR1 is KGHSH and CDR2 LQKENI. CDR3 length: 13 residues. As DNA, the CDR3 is TGTGCCAGCTCAAATGGACAGAACACTGAAGCTTTCTTT. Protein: CASSNGQNTEAFF. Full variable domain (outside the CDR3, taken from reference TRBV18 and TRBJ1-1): NAGVMQNPRHLVRRRGQEARLRCSPMKGHSHVYWYRQLPEEGLKFMVYLQKENIIDESGMPKERFSAEFPKEGPSILRIQQVVRGDSAAYFCASSNGQNTEAFFGQGTRLTVV.

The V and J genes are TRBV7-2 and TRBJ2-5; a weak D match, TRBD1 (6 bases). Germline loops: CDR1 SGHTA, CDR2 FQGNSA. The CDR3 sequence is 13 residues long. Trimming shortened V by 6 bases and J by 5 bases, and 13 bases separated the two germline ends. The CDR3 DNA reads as TGTGCCAGCAGATCAGGACAGTTGGAGACCCAGTACTTC. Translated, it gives CASRSGQLETQYF.

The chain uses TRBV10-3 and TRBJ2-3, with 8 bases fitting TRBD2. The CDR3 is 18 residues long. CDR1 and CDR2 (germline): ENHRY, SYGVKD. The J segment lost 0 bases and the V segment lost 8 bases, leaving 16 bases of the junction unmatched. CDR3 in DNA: TGTGCCATCTCACCAGGGGTAGCGGGGCTGACTAGCACAGATACGCAGTATTTT. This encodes CAISPGVAGLTSTDTQYF.